The clone carrying this T cell receptor (beta chain) showed up just a few times. Its antigen remains unknown. Time point defined: newly diagnosed GD, antithyroid drugs for less than 3 months. Construction of the TCR library relied on RNA isolated from PBMCs. iRepertoire HTBI primers and Arm-PCR of CDR3 regions built TCR beta libraries. TCRdb reanalysed the multiplex PCR reads using MiXCR and keeps one entry per CDR3 protein. The table has 300,000 to 400,000 distinct CDR3 sequences, 16% seen once; the top ten hold about 32%. The sample belongs to a study of regulatory T cells in long-lasting Graves disease. Across the study: The study enrolled newly diagnosed Graves' patients on antithyroid drugs under 3 months.

CDR3 length equals 14 residues. Germline CDR1 DFQATT, CDR2 SNEGSKA (reference sequence). The V and J ends lost 7 bases and 2 bases respectively, with 17 bases between them. Study-wide findings and caveats: There were preferences for TRBV28, TRBJ1-2 and TRBJ2-5 in persistent disease.

This sample was shared with a second study, whose subject was T cells in Graves' hyperthyroidism and ophthalmopathy. As reported in that work: TCR CDR3 underwent first-round RT-PCR with the HTBI primer set.

The TCR originated in a man between 35 and 55 years old with Graves disease. This specimen consisted of peripheral blood mononuclear cells (PBMCs), obtained at new diagnosis, from a patient treated with antithyroid drugs. V gene TRBV20-1 combines with J gene TRBJ2-5, with D perhaps TRBD1 (5 bases). The CDR3 DNA is TGCAGTGTCGCAAATCCAGGGTTGCAAGAGACCCAGTACTTC. Translated: CSVANPGLQETQYF.